Below, 29 T cell receptor beta chains from the same sample are listed, as sequenced in a study of T-cell reconstitution after alpha-beta-depleted transplantation in children. Preparation of the TCRbeta library was carried out with unique molecular identifiers. One entry per CDR3 protein results from TCRdb running MiXCR on the PCR reads. The sample includes some 300,000 distinct CDR3 sequences, about a tenth of them seen just once. The source material was PBMCs from the stem cell graft donor, sampled from the stem cell graft. These receptors originate from a human donor who donated a stem cell graft to a child with acute lymphoblastic leukemia.

Many counts were recorded for this clonotype. The gene calls are TRBV18 and TRBJ1-4; TRBD1 might be the D (5 bases). Deletions cut 4 bases from V and 3 bases from J, with 6 bases between. CDR1 is KGHSH and CDR2 is LQKENI in the germline V gene. The CDR3 totals 13 residues. CDR3 sequence: CASSQGPNEKLFF. CDR3 nucleotide sequence: TGTGCCAGCTCACAGGGACCTAATGAAAAACTGTTTTTT.

This clonotype appeared a few times. The chain uses TRBV27 and TRBJ2-3; either TRBD1 or TRBD2 may fit D (6 bases each). The CDR3 contains 14 residues. The germline V gene encodes CDR1 MNHEY and CDR2 SMNVEV (reference sequence). V was shortened by 4 bases and J by 6 bases, with 14 bases between the two germline ends. The CDR3 DNA is TGTGCCAGCAGTTGGGCGTCGGGGGCGGATACGCAGTATTTT. It yields the protein CASSWASGADTQYF.

This clonotype has ten or more counts. V usage is TRBV6-2 or TRBV6-3 and J usage is TRBJ2-2, with no clear D. Germline-derived CDR1 and CDR2 are MNHEY and SVGEGT. Trimming cost V 6 bases and J 5 bases, with 7 bases left between them. CDR3 length: 12 residues. CDR3 in amino acids: CASSTYTGELFF. The CDR3 DNA reads as TGTGCCAGCAGCACTTATACCGGGGAGCTGTTTTTT.

This clonotype has more than one count but fewer than ten. The V gene is TRBV7-3, the J gene TRBJ2-1, with D tentatively TRBD1 (6 bases). This CDR3 spans 18 amino acids. V gave up 6 bases and J gave up 7 bases, with 28 bases separating them. The germline gives CDR1 SGHTA, CDR2 FQGTGA. The CDR3 sequence: CASSAKGRGLVNVNEQFF. For the CDR3, the DNA is TGTGCCAGCAGTGCCAAGGGCAGGGGCCTTGTGAATGTTAATGAGCAGTTCTTC.

The table lists this clonotype with a few counts. The chain combines TRBV9 with TRBJ2-7, with D unclear. This CDR3 is built from 13 residues. V lost 3 bases to trimming and J lost 0 bases, with 7 bases between them. Germline CDR1 reads SGDLS; CDR2 reads YYNGEE. Written as DNA, the CDR3 is TGTGCCAGCAGCGGACCTAACTCCTACGAGCAGTACTTC. Its protein is CASSGPNSYEQYF.

V gene TRBV10-3 combines with J gene TRBJ2-7; tentatively, D is TRBD2 (6 bases). Looked up from germline, CDR1 is ENHRY and CDR2 is SYGVKD. The CDR3 has 12 amino acids. Trimming took off 10 bases at V and 6 bases at J, with 16 bases between the two ends. The CDR3 DNA sequence: TGTGCCACCTCCGGGAGTCAGTCCGAGCAGTACTTC. Translated: CATSGSQSEQYF.

This clonotype came up a few times. The chain combines TRBV7-9 with TRBJ2-5, with TRBD2 matching 13 bases. Germline values: CDR1 SEHNR, CDR2 FQNEAQ (reference sequence). The CDR3 consists of 16 residues. J lost 5 bases, V lost 5 bases, and 8 bases had no gene match. CDR3 DNA: TGTGCCAGCAGCATCACTAGCGGGAGGGCCGGGGAGACCCAGTACTTC. Its protein is CASSITSGRAGETQYF.

This clonotype was detected a few times. The V call is TRBV7-9, the J call TRBJ2-1; D unresolved. Germline CDR1 reads SEHNR; CDR2 reads FQNEAQ (reference sequence). V shed 5 bases and J shed 7 bases, with 12 bases lying between them. This CDR3 is built from 13 residues. The DNA of the CDR3 is TGTGCCAGCAGCCCCACCGACAAAAATGAGCAGTTCTTC. Amino acid sequence: CASSPTDKNEQFF.

As to this clonotype: The germline gene is not matched at one end of the junction; a read error may be the cause. J is TRBJ2-1 and V is TRBV4-3; the D gene is possibly TRBD2 (6 bases). CDR1 LGHNA and CDR2 YSLEER come from the germline V gene. This CDR3 has 15 amino acids. In nucleotides, the CDR3 is TGCGCCAGAAGCCAAGACCGGCTAGCGAGCAATGAGCAGTTCTTC. Protein product: CARSQDRLASNEQFF.

In this sample, this clonotype turned up many times. This chain connects TRBV6-1 to TRBJ2-1, with D possibly TRBD2 on 6 matching bases. Trimming removed 6 bases at V and 0 bases at J, with 12 bases between. From germline, CDR1 is MNHNS and CDR2 SASEGT. The CDR3 is made up of 15 amino acids. The CDR3 nucleotides are TGTGCCAGCAGCCCTGGGGGGAGCTCCTACAATGAGCAGTTCTTC. Translating it yields CASSPGGSSYNEQFF.

This chain links TRBV29-1 with TRBJ2-7, with D perhaps TRBD1 (5 bases). The CDR3 covers 13 residues. V was cut by 2 bases and J by 1 base, with 9 bases left in between. In germline, CDR1 is SQVTM, CDR2 ANQGSEA. The CDR3 nucleotides are TGCAGCGTTGAAACAGGAGAATCCTACGAGCAGTACTTC. This sequence encodes CSVETGESYEQYF.

This clonotype was counted at least ten times. The chain couples TRBV5-5 to TRBJ2-5, with D perhaps matching TRBD2 (5 bases). V lost 2 bases to trimming and J lost 3 bases, with 8 bases between them. This CDR3 is built from 13 residues. The germline gives CDR1 SGHKS, CDR2 YYEKEE (reference sequence). CDR3 protein: CASSFGGEETQYF. The CDR3 coding sequence is TGTGCCAGCAGCTTTGGAGGAGAAGAGACCCAGTACTTC.

The table lists this clonotype with many counts. The J gene is TRBJ2-1, the V gene TRBV7-2, with 7 nucleotides matching TRBD2. Per the germline V gene, CDR1 is SGHTA and CDR2 is FQGNSA. With 5 bases clipped from V and 8 bases from J, the junction kept 3 bases outside the gene matches. CDR3 size: 12 residues. As DNA, the CDR3 is TGTGCCAGCAGCCCAACTAGCGATGAGCAGTTCTTC. This codes for CASSPTSDEQFF.

This chain uses TRBV18 with TRBJ1-2; 11 nucleotides align to TRBD1. CDR3 length equals 16 residues. V was pared by 3 bases and J by 3 bases, with 6 bases of the junction left unmatched. Germline V gene lookup returns CDR1 KGHSH and CDR2 LQKENI. For the CDR3, the DNA is TGTGCCAGCTCACCGGGGACAGGGGGTCGTGACTATGGCTACACCTTC. Protein sequence: CASSPGTGGRDYGYTF.

CDR3 nucleotide sequence: TGCAGTGCTAGGGGACTAGCGGGAAAGTACGAGCAGTACTTC. Translating it yields CSARGLAGKYEQYF. The chain couples TRBV20-1 to TRBJ2-7; 13 bases align to TRBD2. V dropped 3 bases and J dropped 4; count of bases not matched to a gene: 3. The CDR3 loop spans 14 amino acids. Looked up from germline, CDR1 is DFQATT and CDR2 is SNEGSKA (reference sequence).

There are many counts of this clonotype. This rearrangement joins TRBV7-9 to TRBJ2-3, with a possible D match to TRBD1 (5 bases). Germline CDR1 SEHNR, CDR2 FQNEAQ (reference sequence). V was trimmed by 0 bases and J by 4 bases, leaving 11 bases between them. The CDR3 spans 15 residues. The CDR3 DNA reads TGTGCCAGCAGCTTAGCCGCAGGGCCCGCAGATACGCAGTATTTT. Protein product: CASSLAAGPADTQYF.

The chain links TRBV7-8 to TRBJ2-1; 9 bases are a match to TRBD2. CDR3 length equals 14 residues. In germline, CDR1 is SGHVS, CDR2 FQNEAQ. Losses at the gene ends were 3 bases for V and 8 bases for J; bases not matched to a gene: 5. The CDR3 DNA follows: TGTGCCAGCAGCTTCGGCGGGAGGGCCTATGAGCAGTTCTTC. Its protein product is CASSFGGRAYEQFF. Combining the CDR3 with reference TRBV7-8 and TRBJ2-1 gives the whole variable domain GAGVSQSPRYKVAKRGQDVALRCDPISGHVSLFWYQQALGQGPEFLTYFQNEAQLDKSGLPSDRFFAERPEGSVSTLKIQRTQQEDSAVYLCASSFGGRAYEQFFGPGTRLTVL.

This chain joins TRBV6-1 and TRBJ2-3; D possibly matches TRBD1 or TRBD2 (5 bases each). V lost 6 bases and J lost 4, with 20 bases in between. The CDR3 extends over 16 amino acids. The germline V gene encodes CDR1 MNHNS and CDR2 SASEGT. CDR3 bases: TGTGCCAGCAGGCTGCCGGGGCCCCCTGTCGCAGATACGCAGTATTTT. This gives the protein CASRLPGPPVADTQYF.

The chain has TRBV20-1 and TRBJ2-7; 11 bases line up with TRBD1. V dropped 3 bases and J dropped 2; count of bases not matched to a gene: 6. From germline, CDR1 is DFQATT and CDR2 SNEGSKA (reference sequence). The CDR3 contains 15 residues. The DNA of the CDR3 is TGCAGTGCTAGTGGTCCGGGACAGGGGGCCTACGAGCAGTACTTC. Protein: CSASGPGQGAYEQYF.

This clonotype was recorded at least ten times. This chain connects TRBV28 to TRBJ2-7, with D maybe TRBD1 (6 bases). Trimming removed 7 bases from V and 4 bases from J, with 11 bases in between. The CDR3 spans 12 residues. Germline assignment: CDR1 MDHEN and CDR2 SYDVKM. The CDR3: CASTWGQYEQYF. The CDR3 DNA reads as TGTGCCAGCACGTGGGGGCAGTACGAGCAGTACTTC.

This chain links TRBV10-3 with TRBJ1-1, with a weak D call TRBD1 (6 bases). The germline gives CDR1 ENHRY, CDR2 SYGVKD. The CDR3 runs 13 residues. The V end lost 10 bases, the J end lost 1 base, and 13 bases lay between the germline ends. The CDR3 protein is CASGEGGNTEAFF. The CDR3 DNA reads as TGTGCCAGCGGGGAGGGGGGGAACACTGAAGCTTTCTTT.

The sample holds a few counts of this clonotype. J is TRBJ2-7 and V is TRBV7-9, with TRBD1 matching 7 bases. The CDR3 totals 16 residues. V lost 2 bases to trimming and J lost 3 bases; unmatched junction nucleotides: 10. CDR1 SEHNR and CDR2 FQNEAQ come from the germline V gene (reference sequence). CDR3: CASSLLTGVGIYEQYF. CDR3 sequence (DNA): TGTGCCAGCAGCTTACTTACAGGGGTCGGGATCTACGAGCAGTACTTC.

V and J are TRBV6-2 or TRBV6-3 and TRBJ2-1; 7 bases map to TRBD2. Trimming at V came to 5 bases and at J to 11 bases, leaving 9 bases not matched to a gene. The germline CDR1 and CDR2 sequences are MNHEY and SVGEGT. The CDR3 covers 13 residues. The CDR3 sequence is CASSLGLTMKQFF. In nucleotides, the CDR3 is TGTGCCAGCAGTCTGGGACTAACAATGAAGCAGTTCTTC.

This clonotype was observed a few times. The chain combines TRBV6-2 or TRBV6-3 with TRBJ2-2, with 8 bases identical to TRBD2. J lost 4 bases, V lost 4 bases, and 20 bases had no gene match. The CDR3 is 20 amino acids. Germline loops: CDR1 MNHEY, CDR2 SVGEGT. The CDR3: CASSSRLLWAAGVGTGELFF. The CDR3 DNA is TGTGCCAGCAGTTCCCGACTCCTTTGGGCAGCGGGAGTCGGCACCGGGGAGCTGTTTTTT.

V gene TRBV5-6 combines with J gene TRBJ2-1, with 9 bases lining up with TRBD2. The CDR3 is 16 residues long. Germline assignment: CDR1 SGHDT and CDR2 YYEEEE. V dropped 4 bases and J dropped 2; count of bases not matched to a gene: 7. The chain's CDR3 is CASSAGAGGPYNEQFF. The DNA of the CDR3 is TGTGCCAGCAGCGCCGGGGCGGGAGGGCCCTACAATGAGCAGTTCTTC.

The chain recombines TRBV4-3 with TRBJ2-1, with D possibly being TRBD2 (6 bases). The CDR3 has 16 amino acids. Germline V gene data show CDR1 as LGHNA and CDR2 as YSLEER. V was shortened by 0 bases and J by 7 bases, with 16 bases between the two germline ends. The DNA of the CDR3 is TGCGCCAGCAGCCAAGATCGGCTAGCGCCCGGTAATGAGCAGTTCTTC. Translation gives CASSQDRLAPGNEQFF.

This clonotype was seen at least ten times. This chain uses TRBV3-1 with TRBJ2-3; D is possibly TRBD1 (6 bases). Trimming left V 1 base short and J 2 bases short, with 13 bases between. The germline CDR1 and CDR2 sequences are LGHDT and YNNKEL (reference sequence). This CDR3 comprises 16 residues. The CDR3, as DNA: TGTGCCAGCAGCCAAGGGCTGAGGGGGAACACAGATACGCAGTATTTT. It yields the protein CASSQGLRGNTDTQYF.

This clonotype has just a few counts. The chain carries TRBV5-1 and TRBJ2-2; 7 bases align to TRBD2. This CDR3 spans 11 amino acids. V was clipped by 5 bases and J by 12 bases; unmatched bases: 4. The germline gives CDR1 SGHRS, CDR2 YFSETQ. DNA for the CDR3: TGCGCCAGCAGAACCGGGACTAAGCTGTTTTTT. This encodes CASRTGTKLFF.

This clonotype was counted only a few times. The gene calls are TRBV4-3 and TRBJ2-3; D gene unclear. CDR3 length: 16 amino acids. Trimming left V 0 bases short and J 3 bases short, with 13 bases between. CDR1 and CDR2 from the germline V gene are LGHNA and YSLEER. The CDR3, as DNA: TGCGCCAGCAGCCAAGATGGGGATCGGTTAACAGATACGCAGTATTTT. Its translation: CASSQDGDRLTDTQYF.